This entry describes one TCR beta chain. The sample comes from a study of immune characterization of retroperitoneal liposarcoma. The V and J ends lost 3 bases and 6 bases respectively, with 12 bases between them. Germline loops: CDR1 MNHNS, CDR2 SASEGT. This CDR3 region has 14 residues. MiXCR, applied by TCRdb to the PCR reads, yields one record per CDR3 protein. In the table there are around 11,000 distinct CDR3 sequences, around half of which are singletons. Sequencing input: tumor tissue. The rearrangement links TRBV6-1 to TRBJ2-4, with D possibly TRBD1 on 6 matching bases. The clonotype originates from a female donor with retroperitoneal liposarcoma. CDR3 DNA sequence: TGTGCCAGCAGTGAGCCAGGGGCGGGAAACATTCAGTACTTC. As protein: CASSEPGAGNIQYF.